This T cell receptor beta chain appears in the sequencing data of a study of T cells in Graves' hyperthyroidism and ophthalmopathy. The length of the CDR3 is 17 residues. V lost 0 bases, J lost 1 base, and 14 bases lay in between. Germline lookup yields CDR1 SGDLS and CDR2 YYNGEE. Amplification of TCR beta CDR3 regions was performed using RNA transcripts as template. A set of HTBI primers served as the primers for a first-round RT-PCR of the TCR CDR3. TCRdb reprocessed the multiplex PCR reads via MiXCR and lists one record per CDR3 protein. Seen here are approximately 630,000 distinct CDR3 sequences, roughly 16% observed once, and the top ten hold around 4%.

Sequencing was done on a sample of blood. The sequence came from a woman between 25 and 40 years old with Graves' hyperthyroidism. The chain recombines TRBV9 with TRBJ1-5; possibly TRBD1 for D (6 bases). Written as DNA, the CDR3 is TGTGCCAGCAGCGTAGAAGGGGGAGGGTGGAGCAATCAGCCCCAGCATTTT. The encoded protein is CASSVEGGGWSNQPQHF.